This T cell receptor beta chain is from a study of post-analysis software for immune sequencing data. Study-wide context: Clinical courses comprised relapsing-remitting, secondary progressive and progressive-relapsing multiple sclerosis.

cDNA libraries for TCR beta contained unique molecular identifiers. Once about 0.9 to 11 million T cells were used, hundreds of thousands of cDNA molecules resulted. Each CDR3 protein gets one entry after TCRdb re-called the PCR reads with MiXCR. The sample records approximately 770,000 distinct CDR3 sequences, about half being singletons. This clonotype turned up a few times. The target antigen is unknown. Study conclusions and caveats: TRBV5-6, TRBV5-1 and TRBV20-1 were among about 5 TRBV segments more frequent in patients than controls. Patients with multiple sclerosis recorded significantly lower normalized Chao1 diversity than controls, the study found. By F measure, samples from a shared preparation batch strongly co-clustered.

Germline assignment: CDR1 MGHRA and CDR2 YSYEKL. Trimming left V 0 bases short and J 13 bases short, with 16 bases between. The CDR3 covers 14 residues. The V and J genes are TRBV4-1 and TRBJ2-4; D is perhaps TRBD2 (5 bases). Sequencing used blood. This clonotype was obtained from a girl aged 5-17 years with multiple sclerosis. DNA of the CDR3: TGCGCCAGCAGCCAAGAAGGAGGCAGCGGAGAGCAGTACTTC. As protein: CASSQEGGSGEQYF.